These T cell receptor beta chains were read from a single sample in a study of T cell responses to AZD1222 COVID-19 vaccine. TCRdb's table, derived via immunoSEQ multiplex PCR, lists solely in-frame clones and lacks some. The repertoire holds approximately 100,000 clones, approximately 87% seen once, with around 3.2% in the top ten. The sequencing used peripheral blood, collected on day 0 of AZD1222 vaccination. The receptors were gathered from an adult in good health. CDR3s include the opening cysteine and the closing phenylalanine or tryptophan. The D gene is left open where the match is weak. Some rows have no size entry. The others give once, few or many, or a class for an expanded clone.

J: TRBJ1-1; size: few; V: TRBV19; D: .; CDR3: CASITPRQGRMNTEAFF; DNA: TGTGCCAGTATTACTCCGCGGCAGGGAAGGATGAACACTGAAGCTTTCTTT
J: TRBJ1-4; size: .; V: TRBV18; D: .; CDR3: CASSPRTQGGEKLFF; DNA: TGTGCCAGCTCCCCAAGGACCCAGGGAGGGGAAAAACTGTTTTTT
J: TRBJ2-7; size: .; V: TRBV28; D: TRBD2; CDR3: CAGSGGDSYEQYF; DNA: TGTGCCGGAAGCGGGGGGGATTCCTACGAGCAGTACTTC
J: TRBJ2-2; size: once; V: TRBV7-7; D: TRBD2; CDR3: CASSPRLAGGNTGELFF; DNA: TGTGCTAGCAGCCCCAGACTAGCGGGGGGAAACACCGGGGAGCTGTTTTTT
J: TRBJ2-6; size: once; V: TRBV18; D: .; CDR3: CASSPAGLSGANVLTF; DNA: TGTGCCAGCTCACCGGCAGGCCTCTCTGGGGCCAACGTCCTGACTTTC
J: TRBJ2-4; size: .; V: TRBV20-1; D: .; CDR3: CSASPRNIQYF; DNA: TGCAGTGCTAGCCCCAGGAACATTCAGTACTTC
J: TRBJ1-5; size: few; V: TRBV7-2; D: .; CDR3: CASSPGTAEGPQHF; DNA: TGTGCCAGCAGCCCCGGGACCGCCGAGGGGCCCCAGCATTTT
J: TRBJ1-2; size: .; V: TRBV11-2; D: .; CDR3: CASSSSFWDYGYTF; DNA: TGTGCCAGCAGCTCCTCATTCTGGGACTATGGCTACACCTTC
J: TRBJ1-5; size: .; V: TRBV19; D: .; CDR3: CASSSLGVQGNQPQHF; DNA: TGTGCCAGTAGTAGCCTGGGCGTTCAGGGGAATCAGCCCCAGCATTTT
J: TRBJ2-6; size: once; V: TRBV21-1; D: .; CDR3: CASSKWPREVGSGANVLTF; DNA: .
J: TRBJ1-3; size: .; V: TRBV5-1; D: .; CDR3: CASSPEGAGNTIYF; DNA: TGCGCCAGCAGCCCCGAGGGGGCTGGAAACACCATATATTTT
J: TRBJ2-7; size: .; V: TRBV6-1; D: .; CDR3: CASSEWLEVGEQYF; DNA: TGTGCCAGCAGTGAATGGCTGGAGGTGGGTGAGCAGTACTTC
J: TRBJ2-7; size: .; V: TRBV6-2/TRBV6-3; D: TRBD2; CDR3: CASSSGGVNEQYF; DNA: TGTGCCAGCAGTAGCGGGGGAGTCAACGAGCAGTACTTC
J: TRBJ2-7; size: .; V: TRBV5-6; D: .; CDR3: CASSLIFRQGSPRFYEQYF; DNA: TGTGCCAGCAGCTTGATCTTTCGTCAGGGGTCCCCAAGGTTCTACGAGCAGTACTTC
J: TRBJ1-2; size: .; V: TRBV5-8; D: .; CDR3: CASSLVRQTYGYTF; DNA: TGTGCCAGCAGCTTGGTCAGGCAAACCTATGGCTACACCTTC
J: TRBJ2-1; size: once; V: TRBV11-2; D: .; CDR3: CASEIGALPGEQFF; DNA: TGTGCCAGCGAGATCGGGGCGTTGCCAGGTGAGCAGTTCTTC